Described below is a single TCR beta chain sequence and its context. Its target is not known. CDR3 length: 14 residues. Germline loops: CDR1 SNHLY, CDR2 FYNNEI. Deletions cut 5 bases from V and 4 bases from J, with 12 bases between. This specimen comes from a study of T cell responses to AZD1222 COVID-19 vaccine. The method was immunoSEQ multiplex PCR; TCRdb's version includes in-frame clones alone and lacks a portion of them. Among some 71,000 clones, around 83% were seen once, and the ten largest hold 8% to 10%. Whole-study results and caveats: Seropositive status at baseline applied to only five or six AZD1222 recipients. CD4 TCRs associated with vaccination spanned spike, dominating at 160-218 and 743-854. It should be noted that donors were predominantly white British and more often female, and clonal diversity was possibly underestimated. None of the repertoires were sampled until the peak T cell response had passed.

This specimen consisted of peripheral blood, obtained on day 0 of AZD1222 vaccination. The chain uses TRBV2 and TRBJ1-5, with D perhaps matching TRBD1 (5 bases). The source is an adult in good health. The CDR3 loop reads CASSWDVPNQPQHF. The CDR3 DNA is TGTGCCAGCAGTTGGGACGTACCGAATCAGCCCCAGCATTTT.